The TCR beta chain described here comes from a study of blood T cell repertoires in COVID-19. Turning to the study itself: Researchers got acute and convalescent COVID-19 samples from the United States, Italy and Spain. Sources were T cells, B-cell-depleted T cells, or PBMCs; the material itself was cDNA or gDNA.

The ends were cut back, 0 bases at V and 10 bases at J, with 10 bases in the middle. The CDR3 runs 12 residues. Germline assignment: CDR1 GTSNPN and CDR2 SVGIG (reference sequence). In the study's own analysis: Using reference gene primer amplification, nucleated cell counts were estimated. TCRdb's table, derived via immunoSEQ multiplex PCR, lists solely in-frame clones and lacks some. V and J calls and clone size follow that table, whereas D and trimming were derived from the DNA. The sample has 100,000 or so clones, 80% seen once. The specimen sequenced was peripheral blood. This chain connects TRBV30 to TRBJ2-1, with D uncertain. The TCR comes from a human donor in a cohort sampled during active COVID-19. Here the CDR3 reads CAWSVAAGEQFF. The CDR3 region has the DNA TGTGCCTGGAGTGTAGCAGCCGGGGAGCAGTTCTTC.